This TCR beta chain was sequenced during a study of cytomegalovirus exposure and HLA in healthy donors. The study, taken as a whole, reports: Researchers counted roughly 150 TCR beta chains as cytomegalovirus-associated. A later analysis appeared to link common viral pathogens to several of the most significant clusters.

It was with 60 Vbeta and 13 Jbeta primers that the PCR ran. Assay: immunoSEQ multiplex PCR; the TCRdb copy retains only in-frame clones and omits some. The table includes 130,000 or so clones, roughly 82% detected once. Comment on this clone: What it recognizes is unknown.

Germline V gene data show CDR1 as SGHTA and CDR2 as FQGTGA. Trimming removed 2 bases from V and 3 bases from J; junction bases left unmatched: 5. CDR3 length: 16 amino acids. The material sequenced was PBMCs. This clonotype was obtained from a woman aged 18 to 35 in good health and CMV-seropositive. This chain uses TRBV7-3 with TRBJ2-1, with 9 nucleotides matching TRBD1. The CDR3 spells CASSLGDREGYNEQFF. In DNA form, the CDR3 reads TGTGCCAGCAGCTTAGGGGACAGGGAGGGCTACAATGAGCAGTTCTTC. The complete variable domain, with remaining parts taken from reference TRBV7-3 and TRBJ2-1, reads GAGVSQTPSNKVTEKGKYVELRCDPISGHTALYWYRQSLGQGPEFLIYFQGTGAADDSGLPNDRFFAVRPEGSVSTLKIQRTERGDSAVYLCASSLGDREGYNEQFFGPGTRLTVL.